The 27 T cell receptor beta chains in this list originate from one sample, sequenced in a study of molecular identifiers for immune sequencing clone quantification. MiXCR, applied by TCRdb to the PCR reads, yields one record per CDR3 protein. The sample holds some 100,000 distinct CDR3 sequences, about 35% seen once. The sequenced sample was naive CD8+ T cells from blood, with Jurkat cell RNA spiked in. Subset described: FACS-sorted CD8+CD4-CCR7+CD45RA+ naive T cells. The receptor set was obtained from a human donor in good health. Some libraries in this study had Jurkat cell RNA spiked in.

This clonotype was observed once. The chain has TRBV9 and TRBJ2-1; D call uncertain. CDR1 is SGDLS, CDR2 YYNGEE, per germline. Between the trimmed V and J ends, which lost 2 bases and 3 bases, there was a span of 12 bases. The CDR3 sequence is 15 residues long. CDR3 DNA: TGTGCCAGCAGCGTCTCGACTGGAGACTACAATGAGCAGTTCTTC. Protein: CASSVSTGDYNEQFF. Filled out from reference TRBV9 and TRBJ2-1, the complete variable domain reads DSGVTQTPKHLITATGQRVTLRCSPRSGDLSVYWYQQSLDQGLQFLIQYYNGEERAKGNILERFSAQQFPDLHSELNLSSLELGDSALYFCASSVSTGDYNEQFFGPGTRLTVL.

The chain carries TRBV28 and TRBJ2-4; D is uncertain. CDR3 length equals 12 residues. V lost 7 bases and J 9 bases, leaving 13 bases between the germline ends. From germline, CDR1 is MDHEN and CDR2 SYDVKM. The CDR3 protein is CASTDVQIIQYF. The CDR3 coding sequence is TGTGCCAGCACAGACGTCCAAATCATTCAGTACTTC.

A single count supports this clonotype. This sequence may be a read error, since a much larger clone differs from it by one base. The genes are TRBV5-3 and TRBJ2-5; D perhaps matches TRBD2 (5 bases). TRBV5-3 is classed as an ORF, of uncertain function. This CDR3 contains 13 residues. The CDR3 DNA sequence: TGTGCCAGCAGCCCGGGGTACCAAGAGACCCAGCACTTC. This encodes CASSPGYQETQHF.

The chain recombines TRBV9 with TRBJ2-4; no clear D. Germline V gene data show CDR1 as SGDLS and CDR2 as YYNGEE. The CDR3 contains 13 residues. Trimming pared 4 bases from V and 8 bases from J, leaving 13 bases between. The CDR3 region has the DNA TGTGCCAGCAGCTCCCCGACTCGGCACATTCAGTACTTC. Translation: CASSSPTRHIQYF.

The chain recombines TRBV9 with TRBJ2-5, with D hard to call. The CDR3 contains 15 residues. CDR1 and CDR2 from the germline V gene are SGDLS and YYNGEE. V gave up 0 bases and J gave up 4 bases, with 13 bases separating them. In DNA form, the CDR3 reads TGTGCCAGCAGCGTAGGACTGTCCCCCCGAGAGACCCAGTACTTC. This gives the protein CASSVGLSPRETQYF.

This clonotype was recorded many times. The chain uses TRBV20-1 and TRBJ2-7, with 7 positions matching TRBD1. CDR1 is DFQATT, CDR2 SNEGSKA, per germline (reference sequence). J lost 6 bases, V lost 1 base, and 9 bases had no gene match. This CDR3 has 14 residues. CDR3 nucleotides: TGCAGTGCTAGAGTGGAGACAGGGTGGGGCGAGCAGTACTTC. It specifies CSARVETGWGEQYF.

The V gene is TRBV29-1, the J gene TRBJ1-1; D not resolved. V lost 7 bases and J lost 10, with 22 bases in between. CDR1 is SQVTM, CDR2 ANQGSEA, per germline. The CDR3 covers 13 residues. The CDR3 sequence is CSGEGGIKVGAFF. Written as DNA, the CDR3 is TGCAGCGGAGAGGGAGGTATTAAGGTAGGAGCTTTCTTT.

The chain uses TRBV27 and TRBJ1-5, with D maybe TRBD1 (6 bases). CDR1 MNHEY and CDR2 SMNVEV come from the germline V gene (reference sequence). V was clipped by 2 bases and J by 3 bases, with 14 bases between them. The CDR3 is 16 residues long. The CDR3 DNA reads TGTGCCAGCAGTTTACGAGCGGGGGCCAACAATCAGCCCCAGCATTTT. Translation: CASSLRAGANNQPQHF.

In its sample, this clonotype was seen a few times. This chain links TRBV3-1 with TRBJ2-7, with 8 nucleotides matching TRBD2. V shed 0 bases, J shed 6 bases, and the junction held 7 bases outside the gene matches. The CDR3 is made up of 15 amino acids. Germline assignment: CDR1 LGHDT and CDR2 YNNKEL (reference sequence). The CDR3 DNA reads as TGTGCCAGCAGCCAAGAGATTGGACTAGCAGGCGAGCAGTACTTC. Protein product: CASSQEIGLAGEQYF.

This clonotype was detected ten times or more. This chain joins TRBV4-3 and TRBJ2-3; D not certain. V lost 1 base, J lost 0 bases, and 8 bases lay in between. The V gene's germline CDR1 is LGHNA and CDR2 YSLEER. The CDR3 contains 15 residues. In nucleotides, the CDR3 is TGCGCCAGCAGCCAAGTGCTAGGTAGCACAGATACGCAGTATTTT. As protein: CASSQVLGSTDTQYF.

In this sample, this clonotype turned up a few times. The junction does not match germline at one end; this may be a read error. The J gene is TRBJ2-2, the V gene TRBV6-2 or TRBV6-3; D is perhaps TRBD2 (5 bases). Germline CDR1 is MNHEY and CDR2 is SVGEGT. The CDR3 consists of 14 residues. The CDR3 DNA reads TGTGCCAGCACTTACGGGGAGAACACCGGGGAGCTGTTTTTT. Protein product: CASTYGENTGELFF.

This clonotype has just a few counts. This chain joins TRBV7-9 and TRBJ2-5, with 7 bases aligning to TRBD1. V dropped 5 bases and J dropped 3; count of bases not matched to a gene: 3. This CDR3 has 13 residues. CDR1 and CDR2 (germline): SEHNR, FQNEAQ (reference sequence). The CDR3 protein is CASSPGQKETQYF. CDR3 DNA sequence: TGTGCCAGCAGCCCGGGACAGAAAGAGACCCAGTACTTC.

V is TRBV7-2 and J is TRBJ2-5, with D tentatively TRBD1 or TRBD2 (5 bases each). The CDR3 is made up of 14 amino acids. CDR1 and CDR2 from the germline V gene are SGHTA and FQGNSA. V was clipped by 2 bases and J by 1 base, with 8 bases between them. The CDR3 here is CASSLRDLQETQYF. CDR3 sequence (DNA): TGTGCCAGCAGCTTAAGGGACCTCCAAGAGACCCAGTACTTC.

This clonotype has ten or more counts. V is TRBV5-6 and J is TRBJ2-7, with D tentatively TRBD1 (5 bases). The CDR3 is 12 amino acids. V was pared by 0 bases and J by 5 bases, with 6 bases between. Germline assignment: CDR1 SGHDT and CDR2 YYEEEE. CDR3 coding DNA: TGTGCCAGCAGCTTGGGCAGGGACGAGCAGTACTTC. Translation gives CASSLGRDEQYF.

As for this clonotype: Just one base apart from a much larger clone, this may be a read error. The DNA of the CDR3 is TGCGCCAGCAGCTTCGACCGAGCCTCCGAGCAGTACTTC. This gives the protein CASSFDRASEQYF. The chain recombines TRBV5-1 with TRBJ2-7; D gene unclear. Per germline, CDR1 SGHRS and CDR2 YFSETQ. CDR3 length: 13 amino acids. V lost 2 bases and J 6 bases, leaving 12 bases between the germline ends.

This chain connects TRBV7-3 to TRBJ2-5; 10 bases are a match to TRBD1. Germline V gives CDR1 SGHTA, CDR2 FQGTGA. This CDR3 is 15 amino acids long. Losses at the gene ends were 5 bases for V and 5 bases for J; bases not matched to a gene: 8. The CDR3, as DNA: TGTGCCAGCAGCCCCGGGGACAGGGGTTGGGAGACCCAGTACTTC. Translated, it gives CASSPGDRGWETQYF.

As to this clonotype: The junction differs from germline at one of its ends, possibly a read error. This chain uses TRBV3-1 with TRBJ2-2; D assignment may be TRBD1 or TRBD2 (5 bases each). CDR3 length: 15 amino acids. Germline CDR1 reads LGHDT; CDR2 reads YNNKEL (reference sequence). CDR3 bases: TGTGCCAGCAGCCAAGGCAGGGTTTCCACCGGGGTGCTGATTTTT. Protein: CASSQGRVSTGVLIF.

The chain employs TRBV13 and TRBJ2-7; D assignment may be TRBD1 or TRBD2 (7 bases each). V was shortened by 5 bases and J by 12 bases, with 23 bases between the two germline ends. Germline V gene sequence: CDR1 PRHDT, CDR2 FYEKMQ (reference sequence). The CDR3 extends over 14 amino acids. CDR3 loop: CASSRGDSEPDRYF. The DNA for the CDR3 is TGTGCCAGCAGCCGGGGGGACAGCGAGCCGGATCGGTACTTC.

There are a few counts of this clonotype. The rearrangement joins TRBV27 to TRBJ1-5, with 7 bases lining up with TRBD1. Germline CDR1 is MNHEY and CDR2 is SMNVEV (reference sequence). The CDR3 has 13 residues. Trimming cost V 6 bases and J 5 bases; bases outside gene matches: 4. The CDR3 bases are TGTGCCAGCAGCACAGGGGTGGATCAGCCCCAGCATTTT. Protein sequence: CASSTGVDQPQHF.

On this clonotype itself: The missing conserved phenylalanine or tryptophan at the end of this CDR3 makes a read error likely. J is TRBJ2-4 and V is TRBV6-5; 7 bases line up with TRBD2. The CDR3 totals 13 residues. V shed 2 bases, J shed 9 bases, and the junction held 4 bases outside the gene matches. Germline loops: CDR1 MNHEY, CDR2 SVGAGI. The CDR3 reads CASSYEGRGIQYS. The DNA for the CDR3 is TGTGCCAGCAGTTACGAGGGGAGGGGCATTCAGTACTCC.

This clonotype has just a few counts. The V and J genes are TRBV4-2 and TRBJ2-2; D is possibly TRBD1 (5 bases). CDR1 LGHNA and CDR2 YNFKEQ come from the germline V gene. Trimming left V 0 bases short and J 3 bases short, with 17 bases between. The CDR3 covers 18 residues. CDR3 DNA: TGTGCCAGCAGCCAAGATTGGGGCGTGGGGATCGACACCGGGGAGCTGTTTTTT. The encoded protein is CASSQDWGVGIDTGELFF.

V gene TRBV12-3 or TRBV12-4 combines with J gene TRBJ1-5, with a weak D call TRBD1 (5 bases). CDR3 length: 13 residues. The V gene lost 7 bases and the J gene lost 7 bases, with 14 bases spanning the gap. CDR3 loop: CASTKTDEQPQHF. CDR3 nucleotides: TGTGCCAGCACCAAGACAGATGAGCAGCCCCAGCATTTT.

This clonotype was seen ten or more times. The rearrangement links TRBV5-4 to TRBJ2-5; possible D gene TRBD2, 5 bases. Trimming cost V 4 bases and J 0 bases, with 7 bases left between them. The CDR3 consists of 13 residues. Germline V gene sequence: CDR1 SGHNT, CDR2 YYREEE (reference sequence). As DNA, the CDR3 is TGTGCCAGCAGCCCGGGGTACCAAGAGACCCAGTACTTC. It yields the protein CASSPGYQETQYF.

On this clonotype: Since a much larger clone is just one base distant, this may be a read error. The V and J genes are TRBV7-8 and TRBJ2-5, with a weak D call TRBD1 (6 bases). The CDR3 covers 16 residues. Germline V gene lookup returns CDR1 SGHVS and CDR2 FQNEAQ. The ends were cut back, 8 bases at V and 7 bases at J, with 26 bases in the middle. CDR3 region: CASSLMGAPQWGTQYF. DNA for the CDR3: TGTGCCAGCTCCCTAATGGGGGCCCCCCAGTGGGGGACCCAGTACTTC.

With respect to this clonotype: At one of its ends the junction is not consistent with the germline gene, which may arise from a read error. The chain carries TRBV11-2 and TRBJ2-2, with a tentative D call TRBD2 (5 bases). CDR1 is SGHAT, CDR2 FQNNGV, per germline. This CDR3 has 11 residues. The CDR3 region is CASSQTGELLF. The CDR3 DNA reads as TGTGCCAGCAGCCAGACCGGGGAGCTGCTTTTT.

In regard to this clonotype: This may stem from a read error, because a much larger clone lies one nucleotide away. The chain employs TRBV6-1 and TRBJ1-5; no reliable D call. This CDR3 has 16 residues. Germline V gives CDR1 MNHNS, CDR2 SASEGT. V was clipped by 3 bases and J by 4 bases, with 16 bases between them. This CDR3 reads CASSEVESVGNQPQHF. CDR3 nucleotide sequence: TGTGCCAGCAGTGAGGTAGAGAGTGTGGGAAATCAGCCCCAGCATTTT.

The table lists this clonotype with a few counts. Here the CDR3 reads CASSFRINEKLFF. CDR3 bases: TGTGCCAGCAGTTTCCGAATTAATGAAAAACTGTTTTTT. The chain has TRBV6-2 or TRBV6-3 and TRBJ1-4; no firm D call. This CDR3 contains 13 residues. V lost 4 bases to trimming and J lost 4 bases, with 7 bases between them. The germline V gene has CDR1 MNHEY and CDR2 SVGEGT.